This T cell receptor (beta chain) is from a study of OX40 agonist ivuxolimab in advanced cancers. Study-level information: Ivuxolimab, an agonist antibody against OX40 (CD134), was given to patients. Patients enrolled in dose escalation were diagnosed with hepatocellular carcinoma, melanoma, renal cell or head and neck cancer. General study findings and limits: Expanded peripheral T-cell antigen specificity went undetermined.

Concerning this clone: No antigen is known for it.

The table came from immunoSEQ multiplex PCR; TCRdb's copy has only in-frame clones and leaves some out. Altogether about 28,000 clones are present, roughly 90% being singletons, with the ten largest covering 26%. Trimming cost V 4 bases and J 6 bases; bases outside gene matches: 8. The CDR3 has 16 residues. Germline CDR1 reads SGHDT; CDR2 reads YYEEEE. The receptor comes from an adult with an advanced solid tumor such as melanoma, head and neck, liver or kidney cancer. V is TRBV5-6 and J is TRBJ2-2, with 11 bases lining up with TRBD1. The specimen comprised CD4+ or CD8+ T cells sorted from blood, sampled in a trial of the OX40 agonist ivuxolimab. The CDR3 coding sequence is TGTGCCAGCAGCCCGGACAGGGGGCTTGTAGCCGGGGAGCTGTTTTTT. It is translated as CASSPDRGLVAGELFF.